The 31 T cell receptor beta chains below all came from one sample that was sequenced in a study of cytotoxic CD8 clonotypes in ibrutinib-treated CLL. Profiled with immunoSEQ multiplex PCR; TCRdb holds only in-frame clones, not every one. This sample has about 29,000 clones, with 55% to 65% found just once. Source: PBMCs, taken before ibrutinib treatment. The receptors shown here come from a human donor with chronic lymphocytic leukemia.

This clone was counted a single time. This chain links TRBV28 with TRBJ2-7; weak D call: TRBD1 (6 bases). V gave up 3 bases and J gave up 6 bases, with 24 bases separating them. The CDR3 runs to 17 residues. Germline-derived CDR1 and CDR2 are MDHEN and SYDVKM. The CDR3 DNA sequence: TGTGCCAGCAGTTTGAAAAACACAGGGTTCGCTCGCCCCGAGCAGTACTTC. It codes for CASSLKNTGFARPEQYF.

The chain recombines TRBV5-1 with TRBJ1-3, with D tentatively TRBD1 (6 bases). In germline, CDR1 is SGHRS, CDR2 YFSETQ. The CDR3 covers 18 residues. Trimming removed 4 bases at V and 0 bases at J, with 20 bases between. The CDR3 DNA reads TGCGCCAGCAGCCTAACCCCAGGGGCCACTGACTCTGGAAACACCATATATTTT. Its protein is CASSLTPGATDSGNTIYF.

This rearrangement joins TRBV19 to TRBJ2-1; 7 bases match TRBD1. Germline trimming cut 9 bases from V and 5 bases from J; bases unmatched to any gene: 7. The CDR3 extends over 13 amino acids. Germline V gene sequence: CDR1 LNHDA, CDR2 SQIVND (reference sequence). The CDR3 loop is CASRRDSNNEQFF. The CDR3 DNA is TGTGCCAGCCGACGGGACAGTAACAATGAGCAGTTCTTC.

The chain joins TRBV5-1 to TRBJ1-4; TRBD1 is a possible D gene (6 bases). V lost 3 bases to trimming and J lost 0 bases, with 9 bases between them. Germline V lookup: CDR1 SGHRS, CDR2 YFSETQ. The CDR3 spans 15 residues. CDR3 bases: TGCGCCAGCAGCTGGACAGCTTCAACTAATGAAAAACTGTTTTTT. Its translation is CASSWTASTNEKLFF.

Here the CDR3 DNA reads TGTGCCAGCAGACTATGGGACAGGGGCTCCTACGAGCAGTACTTC. Its translation is CASRLWDRGSYEQYF. The chain combines TRBV6-5 with TRBJ2-7; 10 bases match TRBD1. Trimming removed 6 bases from V and 0 bases from J; junction bases left unmatched: 5. The CDR3 loop spans 15 amino acids. CDR1 and CDR2 (germline): MNHEY, SVGAGI.

The CDR3 nucleotides read TGTGCCAGCACCCCTGACAAAAGCAATCAGCCCCAGCATTTT. Translation: CASTPDKSNQPQHF. The J gene is TRBJ1-5, the V gene TRBV6-5; D uncertain. The germline gives CDR1 MNHEY, CDR2 SVGAGI. Trimming took 7 bases from V and 1 from J, leaving 11 bases between them. The CDR3 runs to 14 residues.

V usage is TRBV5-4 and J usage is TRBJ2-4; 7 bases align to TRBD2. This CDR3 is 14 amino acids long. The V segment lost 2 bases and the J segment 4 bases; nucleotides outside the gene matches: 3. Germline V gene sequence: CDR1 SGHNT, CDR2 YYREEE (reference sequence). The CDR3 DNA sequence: TGTGCCAGCAGCTTTTCGCGGGGGAAAAACATTCAGTACTTC. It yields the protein CASSFSRGKNIQYF.

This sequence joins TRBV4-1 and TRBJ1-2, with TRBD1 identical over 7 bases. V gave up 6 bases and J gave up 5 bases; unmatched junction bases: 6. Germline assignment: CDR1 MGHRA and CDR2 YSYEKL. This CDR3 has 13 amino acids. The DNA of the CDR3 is TGCGCCAGCAGTAAGGACAGGCTTTATGGCTACACCTTC. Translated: CASSKDRLYGYTF.

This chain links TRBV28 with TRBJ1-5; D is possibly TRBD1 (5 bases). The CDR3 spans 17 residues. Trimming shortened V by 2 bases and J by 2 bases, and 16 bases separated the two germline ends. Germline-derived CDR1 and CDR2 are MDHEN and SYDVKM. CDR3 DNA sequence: TGTGCCAGCAGTTTAACCTATAGGGGCCTTGGCAATCAGCCCCAGCATTTT. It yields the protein CASSLTYRGLGNQPQHF.

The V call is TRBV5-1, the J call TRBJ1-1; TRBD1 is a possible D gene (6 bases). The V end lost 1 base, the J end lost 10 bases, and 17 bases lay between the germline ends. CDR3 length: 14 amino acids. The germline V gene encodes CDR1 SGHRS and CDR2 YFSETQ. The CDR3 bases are TGCGCCAGCAGCTTGACACAGGGAACCGATGGAGCTTTCTTT. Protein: CASSLTQGTDGAFF.

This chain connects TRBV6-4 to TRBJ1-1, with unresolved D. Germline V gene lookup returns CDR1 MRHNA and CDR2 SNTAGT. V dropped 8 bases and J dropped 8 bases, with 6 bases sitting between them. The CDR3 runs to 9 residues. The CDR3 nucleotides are TGTGCCAGCCGTGGGGAAGCTTTCTTT. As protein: CASRGEAFF.

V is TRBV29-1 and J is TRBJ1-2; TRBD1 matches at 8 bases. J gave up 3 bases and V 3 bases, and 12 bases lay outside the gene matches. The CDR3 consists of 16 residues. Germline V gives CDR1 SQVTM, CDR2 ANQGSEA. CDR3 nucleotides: TGCAGCGTTGATATTCGGGCAGGGGGCAGCCACTATGGCTACACCTTC. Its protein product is CSVDIRAGGSHYGYTF.

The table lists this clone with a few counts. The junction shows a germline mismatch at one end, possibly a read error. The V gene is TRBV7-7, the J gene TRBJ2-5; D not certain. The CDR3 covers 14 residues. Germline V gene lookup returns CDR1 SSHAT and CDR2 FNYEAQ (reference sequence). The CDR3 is CASSLAIVGETQYF. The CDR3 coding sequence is TGTGCTAGCAGCTTAGCCATCGTGGGGGAGACCCAGTACTTC.

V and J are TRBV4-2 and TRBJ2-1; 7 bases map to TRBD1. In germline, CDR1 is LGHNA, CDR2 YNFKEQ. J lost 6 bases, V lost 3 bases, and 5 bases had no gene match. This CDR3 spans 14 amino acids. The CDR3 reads CASSQDRGRNEQFF. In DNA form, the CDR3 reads TGTGCCAGCAGCCAGGATAGGGGGCGCAATGAGCAGTTCTTC.

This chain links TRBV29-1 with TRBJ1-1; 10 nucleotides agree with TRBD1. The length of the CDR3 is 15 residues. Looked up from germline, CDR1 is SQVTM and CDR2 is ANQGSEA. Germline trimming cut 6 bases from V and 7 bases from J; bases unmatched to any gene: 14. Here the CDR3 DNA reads TGCAGCGTCGCCGGGACAGGGGATAAGAGGGATGAAGCTTTCTTT. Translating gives CSVAGTGDKRDEAFF. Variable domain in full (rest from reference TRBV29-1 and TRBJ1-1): SAVISQKPSRDICQRGTSLTIQCQVDSQVTMMFWYRQQPGQSLTLIATANQGSEATYESGFVIDKFPISRPNLTFSTLTVSNMSPEDSSIYLCSVAGTGDKRDEAFFGQGTRLTVV.

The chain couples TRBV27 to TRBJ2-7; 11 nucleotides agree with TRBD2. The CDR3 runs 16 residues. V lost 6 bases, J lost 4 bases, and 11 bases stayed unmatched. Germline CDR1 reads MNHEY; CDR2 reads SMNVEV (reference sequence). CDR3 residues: CASRIAGGVSIYEQYF. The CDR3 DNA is TGTGCCAGCAGAATAGCGGGAGGGGTGTCAATTTACGAGCAGTACTTC.

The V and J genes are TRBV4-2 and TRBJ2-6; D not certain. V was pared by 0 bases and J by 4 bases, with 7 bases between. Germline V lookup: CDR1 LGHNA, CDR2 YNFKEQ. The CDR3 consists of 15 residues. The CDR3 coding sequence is TGTGCCAGCAGCCAAGATTCGGTGGGGGCCAACGTCCTGACTTTC. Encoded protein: CASSQDSVGANVLTF.

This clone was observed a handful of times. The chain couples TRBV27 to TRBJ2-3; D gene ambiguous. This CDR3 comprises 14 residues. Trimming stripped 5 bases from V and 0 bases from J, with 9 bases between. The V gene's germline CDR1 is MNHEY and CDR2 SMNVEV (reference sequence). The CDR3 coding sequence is TGTGCCAGCAGTGTCACGGCTAGCACAGATACGCAGTATTTT. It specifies CASSVTASTDTQYF.

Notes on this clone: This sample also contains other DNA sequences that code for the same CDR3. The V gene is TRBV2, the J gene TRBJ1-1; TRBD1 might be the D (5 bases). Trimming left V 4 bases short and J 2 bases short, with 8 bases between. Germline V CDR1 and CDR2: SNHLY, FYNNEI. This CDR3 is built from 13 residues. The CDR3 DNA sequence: TGTGCCAGCAGTGGGCAGGGCAACACTGAAGCTTTCTTT. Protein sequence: CASSGQGNTEAFF.

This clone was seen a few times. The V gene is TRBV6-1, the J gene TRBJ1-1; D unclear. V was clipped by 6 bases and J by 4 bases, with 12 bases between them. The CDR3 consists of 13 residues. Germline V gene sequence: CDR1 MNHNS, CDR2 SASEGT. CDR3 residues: CASSKPQSTEAFF. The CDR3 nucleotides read TGTGCCAGCAGCAAACCCCAGAGCACTGAAGCTTTCTTT.

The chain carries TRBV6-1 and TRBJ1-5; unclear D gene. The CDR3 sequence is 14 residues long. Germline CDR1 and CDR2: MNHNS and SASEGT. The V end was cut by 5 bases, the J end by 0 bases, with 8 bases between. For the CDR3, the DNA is TGTGCCAGCAGTAGGAGGAATAGCAATCAGCCCCAGCATTTT. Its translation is CASSRRNSNQPQHF.

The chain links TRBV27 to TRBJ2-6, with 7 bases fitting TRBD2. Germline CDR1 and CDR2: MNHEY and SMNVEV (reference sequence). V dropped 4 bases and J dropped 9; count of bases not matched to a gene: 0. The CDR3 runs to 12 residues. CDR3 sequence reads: CASSWEGNVLTF. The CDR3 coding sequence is TGTGCCAGCAGTTGGGAGGGCAACGTCCTGACTTTC.

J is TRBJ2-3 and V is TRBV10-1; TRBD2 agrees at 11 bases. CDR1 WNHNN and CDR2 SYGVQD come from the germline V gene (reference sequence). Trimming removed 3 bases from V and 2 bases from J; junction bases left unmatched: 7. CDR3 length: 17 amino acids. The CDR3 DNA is TGCGCCAGCAGTGAAATCCTGACTAGCGGGAACACAGATACGCAGTATTTT. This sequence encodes CASSEILTSGNTDTQYF.

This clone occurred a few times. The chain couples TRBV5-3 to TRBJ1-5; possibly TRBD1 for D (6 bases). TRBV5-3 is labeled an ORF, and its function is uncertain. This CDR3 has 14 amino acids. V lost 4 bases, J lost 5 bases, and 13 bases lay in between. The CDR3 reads CARSRQVFDQPQHF. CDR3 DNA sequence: TGTGCCAGAAGCCGACAGGTCTTCGATCAGCCCCAGCATTTT.

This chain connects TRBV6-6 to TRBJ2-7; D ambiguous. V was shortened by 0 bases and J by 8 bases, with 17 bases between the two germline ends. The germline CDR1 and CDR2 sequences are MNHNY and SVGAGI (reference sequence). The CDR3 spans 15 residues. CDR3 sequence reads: CASSYSNRGGDQQYF. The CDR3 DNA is TGTGCCAGCAGTTACTCCAATCGAGGTGGAGACCAGCAGTACTTC.

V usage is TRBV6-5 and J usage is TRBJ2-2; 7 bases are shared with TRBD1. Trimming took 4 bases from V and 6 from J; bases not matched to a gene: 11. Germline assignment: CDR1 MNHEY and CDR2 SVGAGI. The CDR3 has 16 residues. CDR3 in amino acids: CASSSEGGVLAGELFF. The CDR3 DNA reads TGTGCCAGCAGTTCCGAAGGGGGCGTATTGGCCGGGGAGCTGTTTTTT.

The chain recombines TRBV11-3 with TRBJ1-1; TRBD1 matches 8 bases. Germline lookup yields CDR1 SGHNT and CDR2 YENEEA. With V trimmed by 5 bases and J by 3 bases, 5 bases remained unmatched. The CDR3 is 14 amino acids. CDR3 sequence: CASSPRTGHTEAFF. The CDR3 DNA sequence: TGTGCCAGCAGCCCACGGACAGGGCACACTGAAGCTTTCTTT.

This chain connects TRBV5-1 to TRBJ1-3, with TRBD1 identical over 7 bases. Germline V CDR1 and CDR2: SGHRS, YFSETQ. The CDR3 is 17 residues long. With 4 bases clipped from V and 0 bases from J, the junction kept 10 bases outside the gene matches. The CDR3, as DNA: TGCGCCAGCAGCCTCACAGGGGATCCCCTCTCTGGAAACACCATATATTTT. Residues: CASSLTGDPLSGNTIYF.

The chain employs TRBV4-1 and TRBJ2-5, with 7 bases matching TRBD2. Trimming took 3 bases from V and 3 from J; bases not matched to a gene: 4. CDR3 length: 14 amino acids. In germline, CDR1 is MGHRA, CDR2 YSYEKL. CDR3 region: CASSQESGEETQYF. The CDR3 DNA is TGCGCCAGCAGCCAGGAAAGCGGGGAAGAGACCCAGTACTTC.

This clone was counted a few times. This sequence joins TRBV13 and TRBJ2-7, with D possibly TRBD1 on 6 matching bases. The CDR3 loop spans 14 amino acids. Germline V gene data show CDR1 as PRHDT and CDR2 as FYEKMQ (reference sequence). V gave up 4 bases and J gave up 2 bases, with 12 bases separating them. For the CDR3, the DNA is TGTGCCAGCAGCTCCCGGGACACTACCTACGAGCAGTACTTC. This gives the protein CASSSRDTTYEQYF.

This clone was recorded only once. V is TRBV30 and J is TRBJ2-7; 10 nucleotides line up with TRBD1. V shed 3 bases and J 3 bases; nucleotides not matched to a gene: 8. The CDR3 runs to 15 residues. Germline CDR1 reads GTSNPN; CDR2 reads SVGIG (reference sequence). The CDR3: CAWSPGQGNFYEQYF. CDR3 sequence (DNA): TGTGCCTGGAGCCCGGGACAGGGGAATTTCTACGAGCAGTACTTC. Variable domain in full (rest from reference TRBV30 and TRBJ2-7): SQTIHQWPATLVQPVGSPLSLECTVEGTSNPNLYWYRQAAGRGLQLLFYSVGIGQISSEVPQNLSASRPQDRQFILSSKKLLLSDSGFYLCAWSPGQGNFYEQYFGPGTRLTVT.